This TCR beta chain originates from a study of glioma-infiltrating T cells after dendritic cell vaccination. Across the whole study: Treatment, given 2003 to 2012, was autologous tumor lysate-pulsed dendritic cell vaccination.

General observations from the study: Survival was not directly related to TCR clonality in these patients.

TCRdb keeps only in-frame clones here, not all; method: immunoSEQ multiplex PCR. Among about 99,000 clones, roughly 79% were seen once, and the ten largest hold roughly 12%. The CDR3 spans 13 residues. Trimming cost V 4 bases and J 10 bases; bases outside gene matches: 4. CDR1 is WNHNN and CDR2 is SYGVQD in the germline V gene (reference sequence). No glioblastoma patient carried an isocitrate dehydrogenase mutation. In this sample, this clone turned up a few times. What it binds is unknown. V usage is TRBV10-1 and J usage is TRBJ1-6, with 7 bases aligning to TRBD1. The source of this sequence is a human donor with glioblastoma. The material was blood, obtained before dendritic cell vaccination. The CDR3 sequence: CASSVDRDSPLHF. The CDR3 DNA reads TGCGCCAGCAGTGTCGACAGGGACTCACCCCTCCACTTT.